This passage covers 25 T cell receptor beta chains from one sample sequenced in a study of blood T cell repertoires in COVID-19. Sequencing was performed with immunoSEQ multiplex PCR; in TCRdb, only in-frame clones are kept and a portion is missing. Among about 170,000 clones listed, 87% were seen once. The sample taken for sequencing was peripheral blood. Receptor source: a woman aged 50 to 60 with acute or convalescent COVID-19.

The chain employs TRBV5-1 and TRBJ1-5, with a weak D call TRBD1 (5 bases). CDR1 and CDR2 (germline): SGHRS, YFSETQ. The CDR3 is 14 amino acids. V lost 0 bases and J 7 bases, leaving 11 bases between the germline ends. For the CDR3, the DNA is TGCGCCAGCAGCTTGGACGGCAGGGTACAGCCCCAGCATTTT. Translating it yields CASSLDGRVQPQHF.

The CDR3 sequence: CASSFGGRITRGETQYF. In DNA, the CDR3 is TGTGCCAGCAGCTTCGGGGGGCGTATAACGCGAGGAGAGACCCAGTACTTC. The chain has TRBV5-5 and TRBJ2-5, with D tentatively TRBD2 (7 bases). This CDR3 is 17 amino acids long. Germline CDR1 and CDR2: SGHKS and YYEKEE (reference sequence). Trimming pared 2 bases from V and 4 bases from J, leaving 21 bases between. The entire variable domain, with the rest obtained from reference TRBV5-5 and TRBJ2-5, is as follows: DAGVTQSPTHLIKTRGQQVTLRCSPISGHKSVSWYQQVLGQGPQFIFQYYEKEERGRGNFPDRFSARQFPNYSSELNVNALLLGDSALYLCASSFGGRITRGETQYFGPGTRLLVL.

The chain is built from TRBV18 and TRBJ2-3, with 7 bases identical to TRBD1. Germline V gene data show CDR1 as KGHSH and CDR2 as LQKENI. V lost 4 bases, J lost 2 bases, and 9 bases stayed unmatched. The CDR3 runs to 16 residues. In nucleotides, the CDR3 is TGTGCCAGCTCACATGGGACAGCTCGGGTCACAGATACGCAGTATTTT. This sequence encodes CASSHGTARVTDTQYF.

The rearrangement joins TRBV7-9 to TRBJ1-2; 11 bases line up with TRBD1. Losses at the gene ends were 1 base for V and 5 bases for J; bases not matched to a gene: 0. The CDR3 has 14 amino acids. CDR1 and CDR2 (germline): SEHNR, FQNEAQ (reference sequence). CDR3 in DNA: TGTGCCAGCAGCTTAGGGGACAGGGGGTATGGCTACACCTTC. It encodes CASSLGDRGYGYTF.

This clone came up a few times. In DNA form, the CDR3 reads TGTGCCAGCAGCAAAGACCCAGGGCACACTGAAGCTTTCTTT. This codes for CASSKDPGHTEAFF. J is TRBJ1-1 and V is TRBV21-1; the D call in the table, TRBD1, was not verified against the DNA. TRBV21-1 is annotated as a pseudogene. CDR3 length: 14 amino acids.

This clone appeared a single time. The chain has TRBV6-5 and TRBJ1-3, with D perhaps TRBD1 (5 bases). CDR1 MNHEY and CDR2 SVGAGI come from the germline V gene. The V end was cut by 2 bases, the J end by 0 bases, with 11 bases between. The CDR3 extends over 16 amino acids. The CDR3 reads CASSYLDIDSGNTIYF. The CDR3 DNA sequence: TGTGCCAGCAGTTACCTGGACATCGACTCTGGAAACACCATATATTTT.

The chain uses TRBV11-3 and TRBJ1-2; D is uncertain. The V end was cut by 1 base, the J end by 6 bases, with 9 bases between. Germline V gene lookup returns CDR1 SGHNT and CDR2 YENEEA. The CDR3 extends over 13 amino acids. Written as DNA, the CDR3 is TGTGCCAGCAGCTTAGGGAGTGGAAATGGCTACACCTTC. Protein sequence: CASSLGSGNGYTF.

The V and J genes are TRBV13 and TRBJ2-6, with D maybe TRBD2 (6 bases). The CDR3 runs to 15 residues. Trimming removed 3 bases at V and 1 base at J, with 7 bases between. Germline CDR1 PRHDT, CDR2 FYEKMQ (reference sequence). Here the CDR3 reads CASSLRESGANVLTF. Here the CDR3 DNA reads TGTGCCAGCAGCTTGCGGGAATCTGGGGCCAACGTCCTGACTTTC.

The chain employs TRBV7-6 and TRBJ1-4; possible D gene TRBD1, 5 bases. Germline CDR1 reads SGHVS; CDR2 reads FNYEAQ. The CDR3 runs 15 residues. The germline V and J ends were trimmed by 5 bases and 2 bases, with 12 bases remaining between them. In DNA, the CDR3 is TGTGCCAGCAGCCCTCAGACAGACACTAATGAAAAACTGTTTTTT. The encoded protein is CASSPQTDTNEKLFF.

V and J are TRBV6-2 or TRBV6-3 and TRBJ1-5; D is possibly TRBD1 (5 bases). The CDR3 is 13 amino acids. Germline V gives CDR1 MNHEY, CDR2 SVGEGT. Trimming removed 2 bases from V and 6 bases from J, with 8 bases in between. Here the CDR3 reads CASSYQGIQPQHF. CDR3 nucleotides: TGTGCCAGCAGTTACCAGGGTATTCAGCCCCAGCATTTT.

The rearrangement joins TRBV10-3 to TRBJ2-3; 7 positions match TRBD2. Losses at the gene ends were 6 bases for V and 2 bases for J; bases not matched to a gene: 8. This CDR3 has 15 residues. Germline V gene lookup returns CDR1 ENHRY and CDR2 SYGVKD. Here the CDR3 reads CAISPRLAFTDTQYF. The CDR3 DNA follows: TGTGCCATCAGCCCGCGACTAGCTTTCACAGATACGCAGTATTTT.

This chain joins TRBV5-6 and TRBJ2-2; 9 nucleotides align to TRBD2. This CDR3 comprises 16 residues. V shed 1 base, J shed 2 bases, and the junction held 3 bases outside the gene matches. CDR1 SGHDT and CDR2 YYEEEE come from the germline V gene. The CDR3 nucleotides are TGTGCCAGCAGCTTGAGGCTAGCGGGAAACACCGGGGAGCTGTTTTTT. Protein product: CASSLRLAGNTGELFF. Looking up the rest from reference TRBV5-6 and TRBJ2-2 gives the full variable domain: DAGVTQSPTHLIKTRGQQVTLRCSPKSGHDTVSWYQQALGQGPQFIFQYYEEEERQRGNFPDRFSGHQFPNYSSELNVNALLLGDSALYLCASSLRLAGNTGELFFGEGSRLTVL.

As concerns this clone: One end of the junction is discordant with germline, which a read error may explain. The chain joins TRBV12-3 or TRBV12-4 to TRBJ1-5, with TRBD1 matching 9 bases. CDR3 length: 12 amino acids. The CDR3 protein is CASSLGGTGLNF. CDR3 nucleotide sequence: TGTGCCAGCAGTTTAGGAGGGACAGGGCTTAATTTT.

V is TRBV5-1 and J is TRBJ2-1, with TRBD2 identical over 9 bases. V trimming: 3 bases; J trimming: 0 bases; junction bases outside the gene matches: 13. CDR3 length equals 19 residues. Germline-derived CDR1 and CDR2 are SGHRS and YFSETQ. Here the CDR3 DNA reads TGCGCCAGCAGCTACCCGACCCTAGCGGGATCAAGCTCCTACAATGAGCAGTTCTTC. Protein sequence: CASSYPTLAGSSSYNEQFF.

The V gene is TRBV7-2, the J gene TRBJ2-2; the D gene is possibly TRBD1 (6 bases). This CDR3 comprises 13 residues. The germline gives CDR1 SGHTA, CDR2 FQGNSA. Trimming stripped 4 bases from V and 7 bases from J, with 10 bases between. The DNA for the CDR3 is TGTGCCAGCAGCTCGCAGGGGTTCGGGGAGCTGTTTTTT. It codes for CASSSQGFGELFF.

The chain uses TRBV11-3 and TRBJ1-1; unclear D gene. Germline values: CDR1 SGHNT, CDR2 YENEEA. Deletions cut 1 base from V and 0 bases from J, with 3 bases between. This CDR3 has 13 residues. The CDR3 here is CASSLGVNTEAFF. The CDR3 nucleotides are TGTGCCAGCAGCTTAGGCGTGAACACTGAAGCTTTCTTT.

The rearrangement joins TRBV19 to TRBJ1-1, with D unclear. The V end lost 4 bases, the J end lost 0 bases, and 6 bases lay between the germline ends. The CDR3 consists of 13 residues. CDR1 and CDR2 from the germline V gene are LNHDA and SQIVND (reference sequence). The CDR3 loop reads CASSTQVNTEAFF. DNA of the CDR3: TGTGCCAGTAGTACGCAGGTGAACACTGAAGCTTTCTTT.

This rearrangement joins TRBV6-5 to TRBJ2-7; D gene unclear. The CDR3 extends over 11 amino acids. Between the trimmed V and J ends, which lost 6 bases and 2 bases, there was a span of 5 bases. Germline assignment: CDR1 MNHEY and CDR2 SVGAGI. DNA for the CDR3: TGTGCCAGCAGCGGAGCCTACGAGCAGTACTTC. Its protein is CASSGAYEQYF.

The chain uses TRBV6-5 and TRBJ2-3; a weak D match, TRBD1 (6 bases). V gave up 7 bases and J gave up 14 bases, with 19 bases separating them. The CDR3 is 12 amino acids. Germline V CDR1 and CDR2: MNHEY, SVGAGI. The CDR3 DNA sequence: TGTGCCAGCACCACAGGGTCAGGACCTCCGTATTTT. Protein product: CASTTGSGPPYF.

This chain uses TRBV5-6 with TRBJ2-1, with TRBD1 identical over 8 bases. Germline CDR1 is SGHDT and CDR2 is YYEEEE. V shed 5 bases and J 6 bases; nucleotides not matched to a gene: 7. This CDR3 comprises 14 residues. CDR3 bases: TGTGCCAGCAGAGTCGGGACAGGTATCAATGAGCAGTTCTTC. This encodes CASRVGTGINEQFF.

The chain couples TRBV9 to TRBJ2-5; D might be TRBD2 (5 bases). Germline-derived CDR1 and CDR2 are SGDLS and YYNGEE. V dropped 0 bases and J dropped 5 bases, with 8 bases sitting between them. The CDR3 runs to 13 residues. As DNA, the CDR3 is TGTGCCAGCAGCGTAGGTGTAGCGGAGACCCAGTACTTC. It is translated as CASSVGVAETQYF.

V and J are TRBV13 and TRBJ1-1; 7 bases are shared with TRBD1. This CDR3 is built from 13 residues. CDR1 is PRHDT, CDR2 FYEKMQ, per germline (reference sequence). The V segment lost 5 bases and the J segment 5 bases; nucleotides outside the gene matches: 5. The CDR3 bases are TGTGCCAGCAGCCGCTACAGGGGAACTGAAGCTTTCTTT. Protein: CASSRYRGTEAFF.

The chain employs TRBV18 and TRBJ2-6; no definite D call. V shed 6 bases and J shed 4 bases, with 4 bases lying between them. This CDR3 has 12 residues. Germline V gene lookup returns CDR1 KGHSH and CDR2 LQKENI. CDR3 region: CASSEGANVLTF. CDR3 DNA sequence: TGTGCCAGCTCGGAGGGGGCCAACGTCCTGACTTTC.

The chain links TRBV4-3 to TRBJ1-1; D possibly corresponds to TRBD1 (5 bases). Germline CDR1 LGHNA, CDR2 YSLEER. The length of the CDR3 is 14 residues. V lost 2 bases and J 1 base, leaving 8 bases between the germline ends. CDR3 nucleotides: TGCGCCAGCAGCCAAATAGACAGGAACACTGAAGCTTTCTTT. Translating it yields CASSQIDRNTEAFF.

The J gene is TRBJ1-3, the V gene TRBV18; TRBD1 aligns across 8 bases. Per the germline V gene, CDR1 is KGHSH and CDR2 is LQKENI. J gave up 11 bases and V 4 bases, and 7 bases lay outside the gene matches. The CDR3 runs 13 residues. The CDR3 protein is CASSLGTGDAIYF. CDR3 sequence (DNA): TGTGCCAGCTCACTCGGGACAGGAGATGCCATATATTTT.